The rows below give T cell receptor beta chains drawn from one sample of a study of early T cells in non-severe SARS-CoV-2 infection. A single record per CDR3 protein comes from TCRdb applying MiXCR to the 5' RACE reads. The sample yields fewer than 25,000 distinct CDR3 sequences, about 3.7% seen once. The sequenced sample was whole blood. These receptors were obtained from an adult who was a healthcare worker with PCR-confirmed SARS-CoV-2 infection or an uninfected control (not recorded which). Both conserved end residues are part of each CDR3. Each record gives: clone size, V gene, J gene, CDR3 protein. The size field is filled for only some rows; it gives once, few, many or a size class.

clone_size: medium-sized; v_call: TRBV3-1; j_call: TRBJ1-1; cdr3_aa: CASSPSLGVEAFF
clone_size: many; v_call: TRBV11-2; j_call: TRBJ2-3; cdr3_aa: CASSLDLRLTGPRNTQYF
clone_size: many; v_call: TRBV12-3/TRBV12-4; j_call: TRBJ1-1; cdr3_aa: CASGQTGLGDTEAFF
clone_size: few; v_call: TRBV2; j_call: TRBJ2-3; cdr3_aa: CASREGQGRTDTQYF
clone_size: .; v_call: TRBV12-3/TRBV12-4; j_call: TRBJ2-7; cdr3_aa: CASSPDRREQYF
clone_size: many; v_call: TRBV4-2; j_call: TRBJ2-7; cdr3_aa: CASSQDLGLLSYEQYF
clone_size: few; v_call: TRBV28; j_call: TRBJ1-4; cdr3_aa: CATSSPEKLFF
clone_size: many; v_call: TRBV6-6; j_call: TRBJ2-3; cdr3_aa: CASRRDTSADTQYF
clone_size: .; v_call: TRBV29-1; j_call: TRBJ2-7; cdr3_aa: CSVLGTSTSYEQYF
clone_size: .; v_call: TRBV19; j_call: TRBJ2-3; cdr3_aa: CASSMGQIKTDTQYF
clone_size: many; v_call: TRBV19; j_call: TRBJ2-5; cdr3_aa: CASSIGQKETQYF
clone_size: medium-sized; v_call: TRBV6-5; j_call: TRBJ1-6; cdr3_aa: CASSKGQSPLHF
clone_size: medium-sized; v_call: TRBV5-1; j_call: TRBJ2-6; cdr3_aa: CASSLATSGANVLTF
clone_size: many; v_call: TRBV3-1; j_call: TRBJ1-1; cdr3_aa: CASSQWGTAEAFF
clone_size: .; v_call: TRBV2; j_call: TRBJ2-7; cdr3_aa: CASRSRSYEQYF
clone_size: many; v_call: TRBV20-1; j_call: TRBJ2-3; cdr3_aa: CSARDPPALISHTQYF
clone_size: many; v_call: TRBV6-5; j_call: TRBJ1-1; cdr3_aa: CASTSVGTEAFF
clone_size: many; v_call: TRBV28; j_call: TRBJ2-3; cdr3_aa: CASRADLTGTDTQYF
clone_size: many; v_call: TRBV12-3/TRBV12-4; j_call: TRBJ2-1; cdr3_aa: CASGTSGVGSYNEQFF
clone_size: many; v_call: TRBV20-1; j_call: TRBJ2-7; cdr3_aa: CSAFNRDSTYEQYF
clone_size: many; v_call: TRBV13; j_call: TRBJ1-1; cdr3_aa: CASSLGRGGSLDENTEAFF
clone_size: many; v_call: TRBV5-4; j_call: TRBJ1-1; cdr3_aa: CASSSGNPNTEAFF
clone_size: medium-sized; v_call: TRBV6-5; j_call: TRBJ2-7; cdr3_aa: CASSYSMGRASYEQYF
clone_size: many; v_call: TRBV5-1; j_call: TRBJ1-2; cdr3_aa: CASSLGGRTPVNYGYTF
clone_size: many; v_call: TRBV12-3/TRBV12-4; j_call: TRBJ2-7; cdr3_aa: CASRVGPRSYEQYF
clone_size: many; v_call: TRBV6-5; j_call: TRBJ1-5; cdr3_aa: CASRSRVYSNQPQHF
clone_size: many; v_call: TRBV12-3/TRBV12-4; j_call: TRBJ1-3; cdr3_aa: CASSPPPILGTIYF
clone_size: many; v_call: TRBV6-2/TRBV6-3; j_call: TRBJ1-5; cdr3_aa: CASSLSLNQPQHF
clone_size: many; v_call: TRBV27; j_call: TRBJ2-4; cdr3_aa: CASRRGGTGDYLAKNIQYF
clone_size: many; v_call: TRBV6-1; j_call: TRBJ1-1; cdr3_aa: CASIKRQLNTEAFF
clone_size: medium-sized; v_call: TRBV29-1; j_call: TRBJ1-3; cdr3_aa: CSVEDTGLSGNTIYF
clone_size: medium-sized; v_call: TRBV20-1; j_call: TRBJ1-1; cdr3_aa: CSAKPGQLEAFF
clone_size: few; v_call: TRBV12-3/TRBV12-4; j_call: TRBJ1-3; cdr3_aa: CASSLNVKATSGNTIYF
clone_size: .; v_call: TRBV9; j_call: TRBJ2-1; cdr3_aa: CASSPPSGTGHNEQFF
clone_size: many; v_call: TRBV24-1; j_call: TRBJ1-5; cdr3_aa: CATSAEYSNQPQHF
clone_size: medium-sized; v_call: TRBV11-3; j_call: TRBJ1-5; cdr3_aa: CASSLGENQPQHF
clone_size: many; v_call: TRBV7-9; j_call: TRBJ2-7; cdr3_aa: CASSVNYEQYF
clone_size: few; v_call: TRBV5-1; j_call: TRBJ2-3; cdr3_aa: CASSLDSGRSDTQYF
clone_size: many; v_call: TRBV9; j_call: TRBJ1-4; cdr3_aa: CASSNSARDASTNEKLFF
clone_size: many; v_call: TRBV6-5; j_call: TRBJ2-2; cdr3_aa: CASSYSWSNTGELFF
clone_size: medium-sized; v_call: TRBV6-2/TRBV6-3; j_call: TRBJ1-2; cdr3_aa: CASSPVVGSNYGYTF
clone_size: many; v_call: TRBV5-6; j_call: TRBJ2-1; cdr3_aa: CASSLTGEYNEQFF